The 32 T cell receptor beta chains listed next were all sequenced from one sample in a study of cytomegalovirus exposure and HLA in healthy donors. PCR was performed using 60 Vbeta and 13 Jbeta primers. Clones were read by immunoSEQ multiplex PCR, and TCRdb kept only the in-frame ones, dropping some. The data show approximately 200,000 clones, with 85% seen just once and 1% to 1.5% held by the top ten. Sequences were obtained from PBMCs. The origin of the receptors is a human donor in good health.

The rearrangement joins TRBV5-4 to TRBJ2-7, with D possibly TRBD2 on 6 matching bases. Germline values: CDR1 SGHNT, CDR2 YYREEE (reference sequence). Trimming left V 3 bases short and J 2 bases short, with 15 bases between. The length of the CDR3 is 15 residues. The CDR3 sequence is CASSSRITGAYEQYF. In DNA, the CDR3 is TGTGCCAGCAGCTCTCGGATTACGGGGGCCTACGAGCAGTACTTC.

The V and J genes are TRBV15 and TRBJ2-1, with 9 bases aligning to TRBD2. CDR3 length: 18 residues. Trimming at V came to 1 base and at J to 0 bases, leaving 7 bases not matched to a gene. Germline CDR1 and CDR2: LNHNV and YYDKDF (reference sequence). The CDR3 loop reads CATSRVSASGVSYNEQFF. The CDR3 bases are TGTGCCACCAGCAGAGTATCGGCTAGCGGGGTCTCCTACAATGAGCAGTTCTTC.

Details on this clone: Other DNA variants within this sample encode the same CDR3. The CDR3 sequence: CASSTGTSDYNEQFF. CDR3 coding DNA: TGTGCCAGTAGCACCGGGACTAGCGACTACAATGAGCAGTTCTTC. This chain connects TRBV19 to TRBJ2-1; 10 positions agree with TRBD2. The V gene end was trimmed by 6 bases and the J gene end by 3 bases; junction bases not matched to a gene: 5. From germline, CDR1 is LNHDA and CDR2 SQIVND (reference sequence). The CDR3 runs 15 residues.

The J gene is TRBJ2-1, the V gene TRBV13, with 10 nucleotides matching TRBD2. The CDR3 consists of 18 residues. The germline V gene encodes CDR1 PRHDT and CDR2 FYEKMQ (reference sequence). V gave up 1 base and J gave up 0 bases; unmatched junction bases: 6. CDR3 protein: CASSLEGSGGTSYNEQFF. The CDR3 nucleotides read TGTGCCAGCAGCTTAGAGGGTAGCGGGGGGACCTCCTACAATGAGCAGTTCTTC.

The J gene is TRBJ2-1, the V gene TRBV7-3; D possibly corresponds to TRBD2 (5 bases). Germline lookup yields CDR1 SGHTA and CDR2 FQGTGA. CDR3 length: 16 residues. V was trimmed by 5 bases and J by 0 bases, leaving 14 bases between them. The DNA of the CDR3 is TGTGCCAGCAGCCCTAACCCGGGGTTCTCCTACAATGAGCAGTTCTTC. Its protein product is CASSPNPGFSYNEQFF.

This rearrangement joins TRBV19 to TRBJ2-3, with D tentatively TRBD2 (5 bases). V was trimmed by 4 bases and J by 0 bases, leaving 11 bases between them. The CDR3 runs 15 residues. Germline V gene lookup returns CDR1 LNHDA and CDR2 SQIVND (reference sequence). The CDR3 spells CASSSPWRSTDTQYF. Here the CDR3 DNA reads TGTGCCAGTAGTAGCCCTTGGAGGAGCACAGATACGCAGTATTTT.

The V call is TRBV15, the J call TRBJ2-3; 7 nucleotides agree with TRBD2. The CDR3 is 16 amino acids. The V gene end was trimmed by 2 bases and the J gene end by 3 bases; junction bases not matched to a gene: 8. The germline V gene encodes CDR1 LNHNV and CDR2 YYDKDF (reference sequence). The chain's CDR3 is CATSRRTVSGTDTQYF. In nucleotides, the CDR3 is TGTGCCACCAGCAGAAGGACCGTTAGCGGGACAGATACGCAGTATTTT.

The chain has TRBV2 and TRBJ1-2, with D perhaps matching TRBD1 (6 bases). Germline CDR1 SNHLY, CDR2 FYNNEI. This CDR3 region has 14 residues. The V end lost 7 bases, the J end lost 1 base, and 13 bases lay between the germline ends. The chain's CDR3 is CASKPTGINYGYTF. CDR3 DNA: TGTGCCAGCAAACCAACAGGGATTAACTATGGCTACACCTTC.

The J gene is TRBJ1-2, the V gene TRBV5-4, with D uncertain. V lost 4 bases, J lost 8 bases, and 15 bases lay in between. This CDR3 has 13 amino acids. CDR1 is SGHNT, CDR2 YYREEE, per germline (reference sequence). CDR3 amino acids: CASSRPQADGYTF. The CDR3 DNA reads TGTGCCAGCAGCCGGCCTCAGGCAGACGGCTACACCTTC.

V gene TRBV19 combines with J gene TRBJ2-3, with TRBD1 matching over 7 bases. Germline assignment: CDR1 LNHDA and CDR2 SQIVND (reference sequence). J lost 3 bases, V lost 7 bases, and 7 bases had no gene match. There are 14 residues in the CDR3. DNA for the CDR3: TGTGCCAGTAATGGGGACAGAGAGACAGATACGCAGTATTTT. The encoded protein is CASNGDRETDTQYF.

This clone was seen a single time. This rearrangement joins TRBV6-1 to TRBJ1-5; maybe TRBD1 (5 bases). V lost 6 bases, J lost 12 bases, and 15 bases lay in between. The germline gives CDR1 MNHNS, CDR2 SASEGT. The CDR3 is made up of 12 amino acids. CDR3 amino acids: CASSPPDSLQHF. The CDR3 nucleotides are TGTGCCAGCAGCCCCCCCGACAGCCTCCAGCATTTT.

The chain uses TRBV6-4 and TRBJ1-1, with a tentative D call TRBD1 (5 bases). V lost 7 bases and J lost 8, with 14 bases in between. The length of the CDR3 is 12 residues. The germline CDR1 and CDR2 sequences are MRHNA and SNTAGT. The CDR3 nucleotides read TGTGCCAGCAAAATGGTCGACAGAGAAGCTTTCTTT. Translated, it gives CASKMVDREAFF.

The rearrangement joins TRBV6-1 to TRBJ1-2; D gene unclear. The CDR3 is made up of 11 amino acids. The V and J ends lost 8 bases and 2 bases respectively, with 6 bases between them. CDR1 is MNHNS, CDR2 SASEGT, per germline. CDR3 protein: CASYFNYGYTF. The CDR3 DNA sequence: TGTGCCAGCTACTTCAACTATGGCTACACCTTC.

The chain combines TRBV12-5 with TRBJ1-2; TRBD1 aligns across 7 bases. Germline values: CDR1 LGHNT, CDR2 FRNRAP. The V and J ends lost 5 bases and 12 bases, in that order; junction bases with no gene match: 12. CDR3 size: 13 residues. This chain's CDR3 is CASGPSGQHIHTF. DNA of the CDR3: TGTGCTAGTGGTCCCTCGGGACAGCACATCCACACCTTC. The complete variable domain, with remaining parts taken from reference TRBV12-5 and TRBJ1-2, reads DARVTQTPRHKVTEMGQEVTMRCQPILGHNTVFWYRQTMMQGLELLAYFRNRAPLDDSGMPKDRFSAEMPDATLATLKIQPSEPRDSAVYFCASGPSGQHIHTFGSGTRLTVV.

This clone is a singleton in its sample. This rearrangement joins TRBV6-5 to TRBJ2-7, with D tentatively TRBD1 (5 bases). With 5 bases removed from V and 6 bases from J, the gap between germline ends came to 20 bases. The CDR3 covers 15 residues. Germline values: CDR1 MNHEY, CDR2 SVGAGI. CDR3 sequence (DNA): TGTGCCAGCAGTGGGAAGGGGTTTGGCTCCCTCGAGCAGTACTTC. This codes for CASSGKGFGSLEQYF.

V is TRBV6-1 and J is TRBJ2-7, with 8 bases fitting TRBD1. Unmatched junction bases numbered 15, after V lost 8 bases and J lost 6 bases. This CDR3 has 15 residues. Germline-derived CDR1 and CDR2 are MNHNS and SASEGT. This CDR3 is CASRDVGRGLPEQYF. The CDR3 DNA reads TGTGCCAGCCGCGACGTAGGCAGGGGGCTTCCCGAGCAGTACTTC.

V is TRBV29-1 and J is TRBJ2-1; D is unclear. CDR1 SQVTM and CDR2 ANQGSEA come from the germline V gene. This CDR3 is built from 12 residues. Trimming removed 7 bases at V and 5 bases at J, with 12 bases between. The CDR3 loop is CSGERGDNEQFF. The CDR3 bases are TGCAGCGGAGAGAGAGGAGACAATGAGCAGTTCTTC.

The genes are TRBV6-5 and TRBJ2-7; 9 nucleotides match TRBD2. The CDR3 sequence is 15 residues long. V trimming: 0 bases; J trimming: 5 bases; junction bases outside the gene matches: 5. From germline, CDR1 is MNHEY and CDR2 SVGAGI. The CDR3 reads CASSYSSASGNEQYF. The CDR3 region has the DNA TGTGCCAGCAGTTACTCGTCTGCTAGCGGGAACGAGCAGTACTTC.

J is TRBJ2-7 and V is TRBV7-2, with TRBD2 as a possible D gene (6 bases). CDR1 and CDR2 (germline): SGHTA, FQGNSA. The V gene lost 6 bases and the J gene lost 2 bases, with 11 bases spanning the gap. CDR3 length: 13 amino acids. The CDR3 is CASSRERAYEQYF. CDR3 sequence (DNA): TGTGCCAGCAGTCGGGAGCGAGCCTACGAGCAGTACTTC.

In DNA form, the CDR3 reads TGTGCCAGCAGGCGTGGAGCTAACTATGGCTACACCTTC. Translating gives CASRRGANYGYTF. This sequence joins TRBV27 and TRBJ1-2, with D unclear. CDR1 and CDR2 (germline): MNHEY, SMNVEV (reference sequence). CDR3 length: 13 residues. V lost 6 bases to trimming and J lost 0 bases, with 8 bases between them.

V gene TRBV5-1 combines with J gene TRBJ2-3; 8 bases are shared with TRBD2. The CDR3 consists of 15 residues. V gave up 7 bases and J gave up 0 bases; unmatched junction bases: 7. Germline CDR1 and CDR2: SGHRS and YFSETQ. The CDR3 spells CASGATSGSTDTQYF. The CDR3 DNA is TGCGCCAGCGGGGCTACTAGCGGCAGCACAGATACGCAGTATTTT.

The V gene is TRBV7-2, the J gene TRBJ2-3, with 9 bases that match TRBD2. This CDR3 spans 16 amino acids. V dropped 2 bases and J dropped 3; count of bases not matched to a gene: 6. Germline CDR1 SGHTA, CDR2 FQGNSA. The CDR3 DNA reads TGTGCCAGCAGCTTATTTGGGCGGGAGGGGACAGATACGCAGTATTTT. Translation gives CASSLFGREGTDTQYF.

The V call is TRBV28, the J call TRBJ2-5; D is possibly TRBD2 (6 bases). This CDR3 has 14 amino acids. The germline V gene has CDR1 MDHEN and CDR2 SYDVKM. V dropped 4 bases and J dropped 1 base, with 10 bases sitting between them. The CDR3 is CASSSGGPQETQYF. CDR3 bases: TGTGCCAGCAGTTCCGGAGGGCCCCAAGAGACCCAGTACTTC. Full variable domain (remainder filled in from reference TRBV28 and TRBJ2-5): DVKVTQSSRYLVKRTGEKVFLECVQDMDHENMFWYRQDPGLGLRLIYFSYDVKMKEKGDIPEGYSVSREKKERFSLILESASTNQTSMYLCASSSGGPQETQYFGPGTRLLVL.

The chain couples TRBV29-1 to TRBJ2-3; 14 bases align to TRBD2. The germline V gene has CDR1 SQVTM and CDR2 ANQGSEA. The CDR3 runs 20 residues. J gave up 1 base and V 6 bases, and 18 bases lay outside the gene matches. CDR3 in amino acids: CSVRTGKTSGRASGTDTQYF. CDR3 nucleotide sequence: TGCAGCGTGAGGACAGGGAAGACTAGCGGGAGGGCGTCGGGCACAGATACGCAGTATTTT.

This chain uses TRBV7-2 with TRBJ2-7, with 8 bases matching TRBD1. The CDR3 runs 14 residues. J was trimmed by 3 bases and V by 5 bases; bases with no gene match: 6. Per germline, CDR1 SGHTA and CDR2 FQGNSA. The CDR3 spells CASSLGQGRYEQYF. Written as DNA, the CDR3 is TGTGCCAGCAGCCTAGGACAGGGACGCTACGAGCAGTACTTC.

V and J are TRBV7-8 and TRBJ2-2; 12 nucleotides line up with TRBD2. V was pared by 1 base and J by 3 bases, with 3 bases of the junction left unmatched. CDR3 size: 17 residues. Germline V CDR1 and CDR2: SGHVS, FQNEAQ. The CDR3: CASSLGLAGVHTGELFF. The CDR3 DNA reads as TGTGCCAGCAGCTTAGGACTAGCGGGAGTGCACACCGGGGAGCTGTTTTTT. Variable domain in full (rest from reference TRBV7-8 and TRBJ2-2): GAGVSQSPRYKVAKRGQDVALRCDPISGHVSLFWYQQALGQGPEFLTYFQNEAQLDKSGLPSDRFFAERPEGSVSTLKIQRTQQEDSAVYLCASSLGLAGVHTGELFFGEGSRLTVL.

This rearrangement joins TRBV4-1 to TRBJ2-1; 9 bases fit TRBD2. The CDR3 runs 16 residues. The J segment lost 8 bases and the V segment lost 6 bases, leaving 14 bases of the junction unmatched. Germline V gene data show CDR1 as MGHRA and CDR2 as YSYEKL. The CDR3 is CASSLTASGKGDEQFF. CDR3 bases: TGCGCCAGCAGTCTGACGGCTAGCGGGAAGGGGGATGAGCAGTTCTTC.

The V call is TRBV5-4, the J call TRBJ1-2; TRBD1 matches at 7 bases. V was clipped by 5 bases and J by 5 bases; unmatched bases: 9. The CDR3 contains 14 residues. The V gene's germline CDR1 is SGHNT and CDR2 YYREEE (reference sequence). The CDR3 here is CASRNRGGRYGYTF. CDR3 nucleotide sequence: TGTGCCAGCAGGAACAGGGGCGGAAGGTATGGCTACACCTTC. Complete variable domain (other parts from reference TRBV5-4 and TRBJ1-2): ETGVTQSPTHLIKTRGQQVTLRCSSQSGHNTVSWYQQALGQGPQFIFQYYREEENGRGNFPPRFSGLQFPNYSSELNVNALELDDSALYLCASRNRGGRYGYTFGSGTRLTVV.

The rearrangement uses TRBV7-9 and TRBJ2-5; D might be TRBD2 (5 bases). V dropped 4 bases and J dropped 4 bases, with 13 bases sitting between them. The CDR3 sequence is 14 residues long. Germline V CDR1 and CDR2: SEHNR, FQNEAQ (reference sequence). The CDR3 sequence: CASSSWGVRETQYF. As DNA, the CDR3 is TGTGCCAGCAGCTCCTGGGGAGTGCGAGAGACCCAGTACTTC.

The V call is TRBV6-1, the J call TRBJ2-5, with 7 bases aligning to TRBD2. The CDR3 has 14 residues. CDR1 and CDR2 from the germline V gene are MNHNS and SASEGT. J gave up 3 bases and V 3 bases, and 4 bases lay outside the gene matches. The CDR3, as DNA: TGTGCCAGCAGTGAGGGAGGGGTCAAAGAGACCCAGTACTTC. Translating gives CASSEGGVKETQYF.

The rearrangement joins TRBV2 to TRBJ2-7; 7 bases fit TRBD1. V dropped 6 bases and J dropped 3; count of bases not matched to a gene: 5. Germline V gene sequence: CDR1 SNHLY, CDR2 FYNNEI. CDR3 length equals 13 residues. CDR3 in DNA: TGTGCCAGCAGGCAGGGGGTGAGCTACGAGCAGTACTTC. Translating gives CASRQGVSYEQYF. Variable domain in full (rest from reference TRBV2 and TRBJ2-7): EPEVTQTPSHQVTQMGQEVILRCVPISNHLYFYWYRQILGQKVEFLVSFYNNEISEKSEIFDDQFSVERPDGSNFTLKIRSTKLEDSAMYFCASRQGVSYEQYFGPGTRLTVT.

This chain links TRBV5-1 with TRBJ2-5, with a tentative D call TRBD2 (6 bases). V lost 3 bases, J lost 4 bases, and 16 bases lay in between. CDR1 and CDR2 from the germline V gene are SGHRS and YFSETQ. This CDR3 contains 15 residues. This CDR3 is CASSSSGTGGETQYF. As DNA, the CDR3 is TGCGCCAGCAGCTCATCCGGGACTGGAGGAGAGACCCAGTACTTC.